The 10 T cell receptor beta chains reported below all come from one sample, sequenced in a study of identical twins. TCRdb re-called the 5' RACE reads through MiXCR, storing one row per CDR3 protein. The sample records about 520,000 distinct CDR3 sequences, 20% to 25% being singletons. These same data were also listed under a study on T cells expressing NK-cell markers.

Sequenced sample: CD4+ T cells sorted from blood. Every receptor here comes from a woman aged 18-29 years in good health.

V usage is TRBV10-3 and J usage is TRBJ1-5; D may be TRBD1 (6 bases). Trimming pared 7 bases from V and 0 bases from J, leaving 25 bases between. Germline assignment: CDR1 ENHRY and CDR2 SYGVKD. This CDR3 comprises 19 residues. The CDR3 nucleotides are TGTGCCATCACTACAGGGACAAACAAACGACCTTATAGCAATCAGCCCCAGCATTTT. Translation gives CAITTGTNKRPYSNQPQHF.

In this sample, this clonotype turned up a few times. The chain combines TRBV4-3 with TRBJ2-2; D is perhaps TRBD2 (5 bases). V was clipped by 2 bases and J by 6 bases, with 13 bases between them. The CDR3 has 15 amino acids. CDR1 is LGHNA, CDR2 YSLEER, per germline. CDR3 nucleotides: TGCGCCAGCAGCCAAAGCGCCGGAGGTGCCGGGGAGCTGTTTTTT. Residues: CASSQSAGGAGELFF.

This clonotype turned up a few times. The rearrangement links TRBV6-5 to TRBJ2-2; no clear D gene. The CDR3 covers 14 residues. Germline V gene data show CDR1 as MNHEY and CDR2 as SVGAGI. The V end lost 4 bases, the J end lost 7 bases, and 13 bases lay between the germline ends. The CDR3 spells CASSSSWGNGELFF. The DNA for the CDR3 is TGTGCCAGCAGTTCCAGTTGGGGTAACGGGGAGCTGTTTTTT.

This clonotype showed up just a few times. This sequence joins TRBV6-1 and TRBJ2-2; 7 bases map to TRBD2. This CDR3 is 14 amino acids long. CDR1 MNHNS and CDR2 SASEGT come from the germline V gene. Germline trimming cut 7 bases from V and 4 bases from J; bases unmatched to any gene: 6. Here the CDR3 reads CASNSGFSTGELFF. DNA for the CDR3: TGTGCCAGCAATAGCGGGTTTTCCACCGGGGAGCTGTTTTTT.

The genes are TRBV9 and TRBJ2-5; no definite D call. The CDR3 is made up of 14 amino acids. Germline CDR1 SGDLS, CDR2 YYNGEE. V was pared by 4 bases and J by 7 bases, with 17 bases between. This CDR3 is CASSKGGHPGTQYF. The CDR3 DNA is TGTGCCAGCAGCAAAGGTGGGCACCCTGGGACCCAGTACTTC. The full variable domain, rest sourced from reference TRBV9 and TRBJ2-5, is DSGVTQTPKHLITATGQRVTLRCSPRSGDLSVYWYQQSLDQGLQFLIQYYNGEERAKGNILERFSAQQFPDLHSELNLSSLELGDSALYFCASSKGGHPGTQYFGPGTRLLVL.

This clonotype was seen only a few times. This chain links TRBV12-3 or TRBV12-4 with TRBJ2-3, with D perhaps given as TRBD1 or TRBD2 (5 bases each). Trimming took 7 bases from V and 6 from J, leaving 17 bases between them. The CDR3 length is 14 residues. The CDR3 here is CASTLGPRGDTQYF. The CDR3 DNA follows: TGTGCCAGCACCTTGGGACCCCGCGGTGATACGCAGTATTTT.

This clonotype was seen ten or more times. This rearrangement joins TRBV6-1 to TRBJ2-7; TRBD2 aligns across 10 bases. CDR3 length equals 15 residues. Trimming removed 8 bases from V and 4 bases from J; junction bases left unmatched: 11. Germline V gives CDR1 MNHNS, CDR2 SASEGT. The CDR3 loop reads CASGSPGLAKYEQYF. The CDR3 DNA reads as TGTGCCAGCGGCTCCCCGGGACTAGCGAAATACGAGCAGTACTTC.

V gene TRBV12-3 or TRBV12-4 combines with J gene TRBJ1-5; D perhaps matches TRBD1 (5 bases). Trimming left V 7 bases short and J 6 bases short, with 13 bases between. This CDR3 region has 13 residues. The CDR3 region is CASTYGGGQPQHF. The CDR3 DNA reads TGTGCCAGCACCTATGGGGGTGGTCAGCCCCAGCATTTT.

V and J are TRBV5-1 and TRBJ2-3; D might be TRBD1 or TRBD2, each matching 5 bases. With 4 bases removed from V and 2 bases from J, the gap between germline ends came to 14 bases. The CDR3 covers 15 residues. Germline loops: CDR1 SGHRS, CDR2 YFSETQ. CDR3 amino acids: CASSPGPQYTDTQYF. CDR3 coding DNA: TGCGCCAGCAGCCCGGGACCGCAGTACACAGATACGCAGTATTTT.

The J gene is TRBJ1-2, the V gene TRBV27; the D gene is possibly TRBD1 (6 bases). The germline V and J ends were trimmed by 2 bases and 3 bases, with 10 bases remaining between them. The CDR3 covers 14 residues. The germline V gene encodes CDR1 MNHEY and CDR2 SMNVEV (reference sequence). As DNA, the CDR3 is TGTGCCAGCAGTTTAACCGGACAGCACTATGGCTACACCTTC. As protein: CASSLTGQHYGYTF.